These 9 T cell receptor beta chains share one sample of origin, sequenced in a study of shared clonotypes between healthy human individuals. Using immunoSEQ multiplex PCR, the repertoire was profiled, and TCRdb retains in-frame clones only, with some absent. Here the sample spans about 2 million clones, 95% being singletons. Sequences were obtained from naive CD4+ T cells sorted from blood. The subset was: CD45RA+ positively selected. Receptors originate from a man younger than 30 in good health.

The count of this clone is one. The chain couples TRBV5-1 to TRBJ1-2; 8 bases fit TRBD1. Unmatched junction bases numbered 8, after V lost 3 bases and J lost 7 bases. Germline values: CDR1 SGHRS, CDR2 YFSETQ. This CDR3 is built from 14 residues. The CDR3 DNA follows: TGCGCCAGCAGCTCTCGTGACAGGGGCGGTGGCTACACCTTC. Its translation is CASSSRDRGGGYTF.

This clone occurred a few times. J is TRBJ1-5 and V is TRBV28, with D unclear. V lost 5 bases and J 6 bases, leaving 8 bases between the germline ends. Germline lookup yields CDR1 MDHEN and CDR2 SYDVKM. This CDR3 spans 12 amino acids. This CDR3 reads CASSRTGQPQHF. CDR3 DNA: TGTGCCAGCAGTCGGACGGGTCAGCCCCAGCATTTT. Supplemented by reference TRBV28 and TRBJ1-5, the full variable domain reads DVKVTQSSRYLVKRTGEKVFLECVQDMDHENMFWYRQDPGLGLRLIYFSYDVKMKEKGDIPEGYSVSREKKERFSLILESASTNQTSMYLCASSRTGQPQHFGDGTRLSIL.

The chain combines TRBV30 with TRBJ1-4; 7 bases are a match to TRBD1. The V gene's germline CDR1 is GTSNPN and CDR2 SVGIG (reference sequence). The length of the CDR3 is 11 residues. V gave up 4 bases and J gave up 10 bases; unmatched junction bases: 3. CDR3 sequence reads: CAWKPGGKLFF. CDR3 coding DNA: TGTGCCTGGAAGCCAGGGGGAAAACTGTTTTTT.

The gene calls are TRBV2 and TRBJ2-2, with D perhaps matching TRBD2 (5 bases). Germline V gene sequence: CDR1 SNHLY, CDR2 FYNNEI. Trimming removed 7 bases at V and 5 bases at J, with 17 bases between. This CDR3 comprises 15 residues. The CDR3 DNA is TGTGCCAGCACGATGGAGGATGGGGATACCGGGGAGCTGTTTTTT. Protein sequence: CASTMEDGDTGELFF.

The CDR3 nucleotides are TGTGCCAGCAGAGGACCTCTAGCGAGCTCCTACGAGCAGTACTTC. Translated, it gives CASRGPLASSYEQYF. The J gene is TRBJ2-7, the V gene TRBV2; weak D call: TRBD2 (6 bases). V dropped 6 bases and J dropped 0 bases, with 15 bases sitting between them. The CDR3 spans 15 residues. The germline V gene has CDR1 SNHLY and CDR2 FYNNEI. The whole variable domain, remainder taken from reference TRBV2 and TRBJ2-7, is EPEVTQTPSHQVTQMGQEVILRCVPISNHLYFYWYRQILGQKVEFLVSFYNNEISEKSEIFDDQFSVERPDGSNFTLKIRSTKLEDSAMYFCASRGPLASSYEQYFGPGTRLTVT.

V gene TRBV5-1 combines with J gene TRBJ1-1; weak D call: TRBD1 (5 bases). This CDR3 has 15 amino acids. The V and J ends lost 5 bases and 4 bases respectively, with 18 bases between them. Germline values: CDR1 SGHRS, CDR2 YFSETQ. The CDR3 loop is CASSIGVLGGTEAFF. Here the CDR3 DNA reads TGCGCCAGCAGTATTGGGGTGCTGGGGGGCACTGAAGCTTTCTTT.

In this sample, this clone turned up once. The chain couples TRBV2 to TRBJ2-2; the D is unclear. Looked up from germline, CDR1 is SNHLY and CDR2 is FYNNEI. CDR3 length equals 14 residues. V was pared by 6 bases and J by 1 base, with 9 bases between. In DNA form, the CDR3 reads TGTGCCAGCAGCCTAACACGGAACACCGGGGAGCTGTTTTTT. It encodes CASSLTRNTGELFF.

This chain connects TRBV5-6 to TRBJ2-7; TRBD2 might be the D (5 bases). Deletions cut 1 base from V and 0 bases from J, with 17 bases between. The CDR3 sequence is 17 residues long. Germline-derived CDR1 and CDR2 are SGHDT and YYEEEE. Here the CDR3 DNA reads TGTGCCAGCAGCTTGTTTTTCCTAGCTATCCCCTCCTACGAGCAGTACTTC. It is translated as CASSLFFLAIPSYEQYF.

V and J are TRBV27 and TRBJ2-6, with TRBD1 matching over 8 bases. The CDR3 loop spans 14 amino acids. The J segment lost 3 bases and the V segment lost 9 bases, leaving 4 bases of the junction unmatched. Germline V gives CDR1 MNHEY, CDR2 SMNVEV (reference sequence). The CDR3 is CASRTGFGANVLTF. CDR3 bases: TGTGCCAGTAGGACAGGGTTTGGGGCCAACGTCCTGACTTTC.